The present T cell receptor (beta chain) was sequenced within a study of T cell responses to AZD1222 COVID-19 vaccine. On this clone: What it binds is unknown.

The V gene end was trimmed by 6 bases and the J gene end by 4 bases; junction bases not matched to a gene: 2. The CDR3 runs 13 residues. Looked up from germline, CDR1 is SGHAT and CDR2 is FQDESV (reference sequence). Sequenced by immunoSEQ multiplex PCR; TCRdb stores in-frame clones only, minus some. In the table there are approximately 93,000 clones, around nine tenths of which are singletons. Study-wide results and caveats: Regions left unmutated in variants are reportedly the target of nearly half of spike-specific TCRs. It should be noted that donors were predominantly white British and more often female, and clonal diversity was possibly underestimated. Only 5 or 6 people who got AZD1222 tested seropositive at baseline.

Sequences were derived from peripheral blood, sampled 28 days after the second AZD1222 dose. The genes are TRBV11-1 and TRBJ2-7, with 11 bases lining up with TRBD1. The TCR sequence derives from an adult who received the AZD1222 COVID-19 vaccine. CDR3 coding DNA: TGTGCCAGCAGTTGGGACAGGGGGTACGAGCAGTACGTC. Protein sequence: CASSWDRGYEQYV.